Presented here are 19 T cell receptor beta chains from one specimen sequenced in a study of T cells after yellow fever vaccination (dated by TCRdb to about 2019). Library preparation employed 5' RACE. TCRdb shows the sequencer as Illumina HiSeq 2500. TCRdb took the public reads, trimmed them with fastp at Q25, ran MiXCR for clone calling and kept in-frame beta chains. Rows with a matching CDR3 protein are joined into one entry that keeps the most common DNA and genes. Here the sample has nearly 350,000 distinct CDR3 sequences; about 8.3% occur a single time. 17% of the sample belongs to the ten largest clones. According to the study, the label for this sample's treatment or condition signals: live attenuated yellow fever vaccine strain. Sequences were derived from PBMCs, sampled about 41 days after the first yellow fever vaccination. These receptor sequences come from a young man who received the YFV17D yellow fever vaccine.

This clonotype was seen more than once but under ten times. The rearrangement joins TRBV12-3 or TRBV12-4 to TRBJ2-7; D is perhaps TRBD2 (6 bases). V was clipped by 5 bases and J by 2 bases, with 13 bases between them. The CDR3 runs to 14 residues. CDR3 amino acids: CASSPRTGAYEQYF. In DNA, the CDR3 is TGTGCCAGCAGTCCTAGGACGGGGGCCTACGAGCAGTACTTC.

This clonotype was counted at least ten times. This chain links TRBV7-9 with TRBJ1-2; D remains ambiguous. The germline gives CDR1 SEHNR, CDR2 FQNEAQ (reference sequence). The V gene lost 5 bases and the J gene lost 0 bases, with 4 bases spanning the gap. CDR3 length: 12 residues. Written as DNA, the CDR3 is TGTGCCAGCAGCCCCTCTAACTATGGCTACACCTTC. Amino acid sequence: CASSPSNYGYTF. The whole variable domain, remainder taken from reference TRBV7-9 and TRBJ1-2, is DTGVSQNPRHKITKRGQNVTFRCDPISEHNRLYWYRQTLGQGPEFLTYFQNEAQLEKSRLLSDRFSAERPKGSFSTLEIQRTEQGDSAMYLCASSPSNYGYTFGSGTRLTVV.

This clonotype was counted between two and nine times. V and J are TRBV5-6 and TRBJ2-5, with TRBD2 matching over 13 bases. V trimming: 0 bases; J trimming: 5 bases; junction bases outside the gene matches: 1. From germline, CDR1 is SGHDT and CDR2 YYEEEE. The CDR3 sequence is 15 residues long. CDR3 amino acids: CASSLVTSGGETQYF. In nucleotides, the CDR3 is TGTGCCAGCAGCTTGGTGACTAGCGGGGGGGAGACCCAGTACTTC.

This clonotype was counted between two and nine times. This chain links TRBV7-9 with TRBJ2-7, with D tentatively TRBD1 (5 bases). The length of the CDR3 is 14 residues. CDR1 SEHNR and CDR2 FQNEAQ come from the germline V gene (reference sequence). V gave up 3 bases and J gave up 3 bases, with 12 bases separating them. The CDR3: CASSFSWGFYEQYV. The CDR3 DNA sequence: TGTGCCAGCAGCTTTAGCTGGGGCTTCTACGAGCAGTACGTC.

The sample holds a few counts of this clonotype. The chain uses TRBV7-9 and TRBJ1-3; D is possibly TRBD1 (5 bases). Between the trimmed V and J ends, which lost 3 bases and 4 bases, there was a span of 13 bases. The CDR3 covers 15 residues. Germline lookup yields CDR1 SEHNR and CDR2 FQNEAQ (reference sequence). The CDR3 is CASSFPRGRGNTIYF. The DNA of the CDR3 is TGTGCCAGCAGCTTTCCGAGGGGACGGGGAAACACCATATATTTT.

This chain connects TRBV4-1 to TRBJ1-5; D uncertain. CDR3 size: 15 residues. Trimming stripped 4 bases from V and 0 bases from J, with 10 bases between. Germline V gives CDR1 MGHRA, CDR2 YSYEKL. The CDR3 DNA sequence: TGCGCCAGCAGCCCCCGACGACATAGCAATCAGCCCCAGCATTTT. Its translation: CASSPRRHSNQPQHF.

A few counts support this clonotype. The V gene is TRBV20-1, the J gene TRBJ1-4, with TRBD1 matching over 8 bases. Germline CDR1 reads DFQATT; CDR2 reads SNEGSKA (reference sequence). Unmatched junction bases numbered 3, after V lost 1 base and J lost 8 bases. The CDR3 is made up of 13 amino acids. CDR3 protein: CSARVRGLEKLFF. The CDR3 region has the DNA TGCAGTGCTAGAGTCAGGGGGCTCGAAAAACTGTTTTTT.

This clonotype was recorded a few times. CDR3: CASSFTRGGRFFYEQYF. For the CDR3, the DNA is TGCGCCAGCAGCTTTACCCGCGGGGGGCGCTTCTTCTACGAGCAGTACTTC. The chain recombines TRBV5-1 with TRBJ2-7, with 8 bases fitting TRBD2. Trimming took 2 bases from V and 3 from J; bases not matched to a gene: 13. Germline loops: CDR1 SGHRS, CDR2 YFSETQ. This CDR3 has 17 amino acids.

Ten or more counts support this clonotype. The chain couples TRBV6-5 to TRBJ2-3, with a weak D call TRBD1 (5 bases). The CDR3 loop spans 12 amino acids. Looked up from germline, CDR1 is MNHEY and CDR2 is SVGAGI. With 5 bases removed from V and 4 bases from J, the gap between germline ends came to 7 bases. DNA for the CDR3: TGTGCCAGCAGTACAGGAGCAGATACGCAGTATTTT. This translates into CASSTGADTQYF.

This clonotype was seen only a few times. The V and J genes are TRBV12-3 or TRBV12-4 and TRBJ1-2; no firm D call. The CDR3 is 12 amino acids. The V end was cut by 2 bases, the J end by 7 bases, with 8 bases between. The CDR3 bases are TGTGCCAGCAGTTTAATAGGGCTTGGCTACACCTTC. It encodes CASSLIGLGYTF.

As for this clonotype: A much bigger clone sits one base away, suggesting this may be a read error. The genes are TRBV5-1 and TRBJ2-3; TRBD2 aligns across 10 bases. This CDR3 has 15 residues. Germline CDR1 is SGHRS and CDR2 is YFSETQ. The CDR3 loop is CASSSGTSVGGTPYF. CDR3 nucleotides: TGCGCCAGCAGCTCCGGGACTAGCGTTGGCGGTACGCCGTATTTT. Full variable domain (outside the CDR3, taken from reference TRBV5-1 and TRBJ2-3): KAGVTQTPRYLIKTRGQQVTLSCSPISGHRSVSWYQQTPGQGLQFLFEYFSETQRNKGNFPGRFSGRQFSNSRSEMNVSTLELGDSALYLCASSSGTSVGGTPYFGPGTRLTVL.

This chain uses TRBV20-1 with TRBJ2-3; no definite D call. The V gene's germline CDR1 is DFQATT and CDR2 SNEGSKA (reference sequence). Trimming stripped 5 bases from V and 8 bases from J, with 14 bases between. This CDR3 region has 12 residues. CDR3 nucleotides: TGCAGTGCTGGCCCCTCTGTCGGTACGCAGTATTTT. Translated: CSAGPSVGTQYF.

This clonotype appeared a few times. The chain uses TRBV3-1 and TRBJ2-1; TRBD1 matches 12 bases. Looked up from germline, CDR1 is LGHDT and CDR2 is YNNKEL (reference sequence). Trimming cost V 1 base and J 5 bases; bases outside gene matches: 3. This CDR3 is 16 amino acids long. The CDR3 bases are TGTGCCAGCAGCCAAGGAGGGACAGGGGGCCACAATGAGCAGTTCTTC. The encoded protein is CASSQGGTGGHNEQFF.

The CDR3 DNA reads TGCGCCAGCAGCTTATCTGCCCGGGGAGGTCGGGATACGCAGTATTTT. Amino acids: CASSLSARGGRDTQYF. This chain uses TRBV5-1 with TRBJ2-3, with D tentatively TRBD2 (6 bases). Looked up from germline, CDR1 is SGHRS and CDR2 is YFSETQ. The CDR3 is 16 amino acids. V gave up 2 bases and J gave up 6 bases, with 19 bases separating them.

This clonotype occurred a few times. The chain recombines TRBV27 with TRBJ2-6; D might be TRBD1 (5 bases). The CDR3 covers 18 residues. V lost 4 bases and J lost 0, with 16 bases in between. The germline V gene encodes CDR1 MNHEY and CDR2 SMNVEV (reference sequence). The CDR3 sequence is CASSSKDTSNSGANVLTF. The CDR3 DNA sequence: TGTGCCAGCAGTTCGAAGGACACCTCTAACTCTGGGGCCAACGTCCTGACTTTC. Variable domain in full (rest from reference TRBV27 and TRBJ2-6): EAQVTQNPRYLITVTGKKLTVTCSQNMNHEYMSWYRQDPGLGLRQIYYSMNVEVTDKGDVPEGYKVSRKEKRNFPLILESPSPNQTSLYFCASSSKDTSNSGANVLTFGAGSRLTVL.

This clonotype was seen a handful of times. The CDR3 DNA reads TGTGCCAGCAGTGACAGGGGCGGATACGAGCAGTACTTC. Translating it yields CASSDRGGYEQYF. This chain joins TRBV6-6 and TRBJ2-7; 8 bases map to TRBD1. Germline values: CDR1 MNHNY, CDR2 SVGAGI (reference sequence). V was clipped by 5 bases and J by 4 bases; unmatched bases: 4. The CDR3 is 13 residues long.

Only a few counts were recorded for this clonotype. The V call is TRBV6-5, the J call TRBJ1-5; D unresolved. The germline V and J ends were trimmed by 8 bases and 11 bases, with 16 bases remaining between them. This CDR3 contains 12 residues. Per germline, CDR1 MNHEY and CDR2 SVGAGI. The CDR3 reads CASLGEGGTQHF. The CDR3 region has the DNA TGTGCCAGCCTCGGAGAGGGCGGGACCCAGCATTTT.

A few counts support this clonotype. The chain combines TRBV4-2 with TRBJ2-4, with TRBD2 matching over 9 bases. The CDR3 loop spans 17 amino acids. Trimming took 0 bases from V and 7 from J; bases not matched to a gene: 10. Germline V gives CDR1 LGHNA, CDR2 YNFKEQ. CDR3 sequence: CASSQEETSGMGNIQYF. DNA of the CDR3: TGTGCCAGCAGCCAAGAAGAGACTAGCGGAATGGGCAACATTCAGTACTTC.

The sample holds a few counts of this clonotype. V usage is TRBV11-2 and J usage is TRBJ2-1; possible D gene TRBD2, 6 bases. Germline V gene sequence: CDR1 SGHAT, CDR2 FQNNGV. The V end lost 2 bases, the J end lost 6 bases, and 8 bases lay between the germline ends. The CDR3 has 13 amino acids. The CDR3 DNA sequence: TGTGCCAGCAGCTTATGGCGGGGCAATGAGCAGTTCTTC. Amino acids: CASSLWRGNEQFF.